The 30 T cell receptor beta chains below were found in one sample sequenced in a study of blood T cell repertoires in COVID-19. Libraries were prepared by immunoSEQ multiplex PCR; TCRdb keeps only in-frame clonotypes and omits some of them. The profile shows a few hundred thousand clones, about nine tenths of them singletons. The source material was PBMCs or T cells enriched from blood (not recorded which). All receptors come from a man aged 30 to 45 who had recovered from COVID-19.

The chain recombines TRBV11-2 with TRBJ2-2; D call uncertain. Trimming took off 0 bases at V and 1 base at J, with 9 bases between the two ends. This CDR3 has 16 amino acids. Germline CDR1 and CDR2: SGHAT and FQNNGV. This CDR3 reads CASSLEVRRNTGELFF. In nucleotides, the CDR3 is TGTGCCAGCAGCTTAGAGGTCAGAAGGAACACCGGGGAGCTGTTTTTT.

This chain uses TRBV24-1 with TRBJ2-3; D might be TRBD2 (7 bases). Deletions cut 3 bases from V and 9 bases from J, with 24 bases between. The CDR3 has 17 amino acids. Germline V gene sequence: CDR1 KGHDR, CDR2 SFDVKD. CDR3 in amino acids: CATSDPRLAGAQGTQYF. CDR3 DNA: TGTGCCACCAGTGATCCCAGACTAGCAGGGGCCCAGGGAACGCAGTATTTT.

J is TRBJ1-2 and V is TRBV5-1; a possible D gene is TRBD1 (5 bases). Trimming took 2 bases from V and 4 from J, leaving 12 bases between them. CDR3 size: 14 residues. Germline V gene lookup returns CDR1 SGHRS and CDR2 YFSETQ. This CDR3 reads CASSFQDNSYGYTF. CDR3 bases: TGCGCCAGCAGCTTCCAGGACAATTCCTATGGCTACACCTTC.

About this clone itself: At the DNA level, this CDR3 is encoded by other sequences in the same sample as well. The V call is TRBV7-9, the J call TRBJ1-2, with 7 bases aligning to TRBD1. The CDR3 consists of 12 residues. V shed 4 bases and J 5 bases; nucleotides not matched to a gene: 1. CDR1 is SEHNR, CDR2 FQNEAQ, per germline (reference sequence). The DNA for the CDR3 is TGTGCCAGCAGCTCGGGACAGTATGGCTACACCTTC. Its protein product is CASSSGQYGYTF. The entire variable domain, with the rest obtained from reference TRBV7-9 and TRBJ1-2, is as follows: DTGVSQNPRHKITKRGQNVTFRCDPISEHNRLYWYRQTLGQGPEFLTYFQNEAQLEKSRLLSDRFSAERPKGSFSTLEIQRTEQGDSAMYLCASSSGQYGYTFGSGTRLTVV.

This clone was picked up one time. V is TRBV6-5 and J is TRBJ2-5; D is unresolved. CDR1 MNHEY and CDR2 SVGAGI come from the germline V gene. The CDR3 is 14 amino acids. V was pared by 2 bases and J by 2 bases, with 9 bases between. The DNA for the CDR3 is TGTGCCAGCAGTTACGGGCAGTCACAAGAGACCCAGTACTTC. Amino acids: CASSYGQSQETQYF.

The chain combines TRBV10-3 with TRBJ1-5, with unresolved D. There are 14 residues in the CDR3. CDR1 and CDR2 from the germline V gene are ENHRY and SYGVKD. The germline V and J ends were trimmed by 4 bases and 9 bases, with 16 bases remaining between them. The CDR3 nucleotides are TGTGCCATCAGTGCTGAAGACGGGAAAAGGCCCCAGCATTTT. Translation gives CAISAEDGKRPQHF.

CDR3: CASSLESIPRGYTF. Written as DNA, the CDR3 is TGTGCCAGCAGTTTAGAATCGATCCCGCGGGGCTACACCTTC. The chain uses TRBV27 and TRBJ1-2; the D is unclear. This CDR3 is built from 14 residues. From germline, CDR1 is MNHEY and CDR2 SMNVEV (reference sequence). Between the trimmed V and J ends, which lost 2 bases and 8 bases, there was a span of 15 bases.

This clone has more than one count but fewer than ten. The CDR3 DNA reads as TGTGCCAGCAGTTACTCCCTAGCGGGAGGGCCAGATACGCAGTATTTT. This encodes CASSYSLAGGPDTQYF. This chain links TRBV6-5 with TRBJ2-3, with 12 bases matching TRBD2. Germline CDR1 MNHEY, CDR2 SVGAGI. The CDR3 sequence is 16 residues long. The trim removed 0 bases at V and 4 bases at J, leaving 2 bases unmatched.

The table lists this clone with a few counts. V usage is TRBV6-4 and J usage is TRBJ2-2, with TRBD2 identical over 9 bases. The CDR3 sequence is 15 residues long. Germline V gene lookup returns CDR1 MRHNA and CDR2 SNTAGT. V shed 3 bases, J shed 2 bases, and the junction held 1 base outside the gene matches. The CDR3 region is CASSDSGGNTGELFF. In DNA, the CDR3 is TGTGCCAGCAGTGATAGCGGGGGAAACACCGGGGAGCTGTTTTTT.

The V call is TRBV25-1, the J call TRBJ1-3; D call uncertain. The CDR3 runs 15 residues. CDR1 MGHDK and CDR2 SYGVNS come from the germline V gene. V lost 0 bases, J lost 0 bases, and 6 bases lay in between. This CDR3 is CASSEYYLSGNTIYF. DNA for the CDR3: TGTGCCAGCAGTGAATATTATCTCTCTGGAAACACCATATATTTT.

This clone was recorded a few times. Here the CDR3 reads CASSQVGTMGYGYTF. CDR3 coding DNA: TGCGCCAGCAGCCAAGTCGGGACAATGGGGTATGGCTACACCTTC. The chain has TRBV4-1 and TRBJ1-2; TRBD1 is a possible D gene (6 bases). The V end lost 1 base, the J end lost 5 bases, and 14 bases lay between the germline ends. The germline V gene has CDR1 MGHRA and CDR2 YSYEKL. CDR3 size: 15 residues.

The genes are TRBV7-8 and TRBJ2-7, with 11 bases that match TRBD1. Per the germline V gene, CDR1 is SGHVS and CDR2 is FQNEAQ. The CDR3 is 15 amino acids. Trimming took 4 bases from V and 4 from J; bases not matched to a gene: 6. The CDR3 nucleotides read TGTGCCAGCAGCTCCGGGGGACAGGGGGAATACGAGCAGTACTTC. It translates to CASSSGGQGEYEQYF.

This chain uses TRBV5-5 with TRBJ1-2; no clear D gene. The CDR3 contains 18 residues. Trimming removed 1 base from V and 4 bases from J, with 23 bases in between. Germline lookup yields CDR1 SGHKS and CDR2 YYEKEE (reference sequence). The CDR3 protein is CASSLIELFPPALYGYTF. The CDR3 region has the DNA TGTGCCAGCAGCTTGATAGAGCTCTTTCCCCCCGCGCTCTATGGCTACACCTTC.

V is TRBV10-3 and J is TRBJ2-5, with 10 bases aligning to TRBD2. Trimming cost V 4 bases and J 1 base; bases outside gene matches: 0. From germline, CDR1 is ENHRY and CDR2 SYGVKD. This CDR3 region has 14 residues. The CDR3 sequence is CAISGTSGQETQYF. DNA of the CDR3: TGTGCCATCAGTGGGACTAGCGGCCAAGAGACCCAGTACTTC.

The J gene is TRBJ2-7, the V gene TRBV6-2 or TRBV6-3, with TRBD2 identical over 10 bases. This CDR3 is 17 amino acids long. Losses at the gene ends were 6 bases for V and 1 base for J; bases not matched to a gene: 12. Germline V CDR1 and CDR2: MNHEY, SVGEGT. The CDR3 sequence is CASSPWLAGVPSYEQYF. Here the CDR3 DNA reads TGTGCCAGCAGCCCTTGGCTAGCGGGAGTCCCATCCTACGAGCAGTACTTC.

The V call is TRBV6-5, the J call TRBJ2-7; the match to TRBD1 covers 9 bases. Unmatched junction bases numbered 6, after V lost 10 bases and J lost 5 bases. The CDR3 length is 12 residues. Germline V gene sequence: CDR1 MNHEY, CDR2 SVGAGI. The CDR3 reads CANTDRGDEQYF. CDR3 nucleotides: TGTGCCAACACGGACAGGGGCGACGAGCAGTACTTC.

This rearrangement joins TRBV15 to TRBJ1-6; D gene ambiguous. V shed 1 base and J shed 7 bases, with 11 bases lying between them. Germline lookup yields CDR1 LNHNV and CDR2 YYDKDF (reference sequence). CDR3 size: 15 residues. CDR3 region: CATSRAEGGNSPLHF. The CDR3 DNA reads as TGTGCCACCAGCAGAGCCGAGGGTGGGAATTCACCCCTCCACTTT.

The gene calls are TRBV4-2 and TRBJ2-1, with 9 bases lining up with TRBD2. The V gene's germline CDR1 is LGHNA and CDR2 YNFKEQ. V lost 0 bases and J lost 7; bases outside the gene matches: 4. The CDR3 is 15 residues long. In nucleotides, the CDR3 is TGTGCCAGCAGCCAAGAATGGCTAGCGGGAAATGAGCAGTTCTTC. This gives the protein CASSQEWLAGNEQFF.

This clone has just one count. Other nucleotide sequences in the sample specify the same CDR3. V is TRBV11-3 and J is TRBJ2-3; no clear D. The V end was cut by 1 base, the J end by 1 base, with 6 bases between. Germline V CDR1 and CDR2: SGHNT, YENEEA. This CDR3 is 14 amino acids long. CDR3 sequence (DNA): TGTGCCAGCAGCTTAGGTCAGGGCACAGATACGCAGTATTTT. Translated: CASSLGQGTDTQYF.

CDR3 bases: TGTGCCAGCCTCTGGGGAGTGACCGGGGAGCTGTTTTTT. Protein: CASLWGVTGELFF. The rearrangement links TRBV12-3 or TRBV12-4 to TRBJ2-2; D is perhaps TRBD2 (5 bases). Trimming removed 8 bases at V and 5 bases at J, with 12 bases between. The CDR3 has 13 residues.

The CDR3 DNA reads as TGTGCCAGCAGCCCCGGACAGGCCATACAGCCCCAGCATTTT. Protein product: CASSPGQAIQPQHF. The chain couples TRBV7-2 to TRBJ1-5; 7 bases agree with TRBD1. Germline V gene data show CDR1 as SGHTA and CDR2 as FQGNSA. The trim removed 5 bases at V and 7 bases at J, leaving 8 bases unmatched. CDR3 length equals 14 residues.

V and J are TRBV18 and TRBJ1-5, with TRBD1 identical over 11 bases. Unmatched junction bases numbered 6, after V lost 1 base and J lost 4 bases. The CDR3 is 17 residues long. The germline V gene encodes CDR1 KGHSH and CDR2 LQKENI. The CDR3 loop is CASSPLSGTGGNQPQHF. The CDR3 DNA reads TGTGCCAGCTCACCACTCTCCGGGACAGGGGGGAATCAGCCCCAGCATTTT.

J is TRBJ2-7 and V is TRBV14, with a tentative D call TRBD2 (6 bases). The V gene lost 1 base and the J gene lost 3 bases, with 7 bases spanning the gap. Germline lookup yields CDR1 SGHDN and CDR2 FVKESK. CDR3 length: 13 residues. This CDR3 reads CASSQGLVYEQYF. CDR3 DNA: TGTGCCAGCAGCCAAGGACTAGTCTACGAGCAGTACTTC.

The V and J genes are TRBV11-2 and TRBJ2-3; D is undetermined. The CDR3 totals 13 residues. The germline V and J ends were trimmed by 7 bases and 2 bases, with 10 bases remaining between them. Germline values: CDR1 SGHAT, CDR2 FQNNGV. The CDR3 coding sequence is TGTGCCAGCACCCGCGGCTTCACAGATACGCAGTATTTT. Amino acids: CASTRGFTDTQYF.

The chain carries TRBV7-2 and TRBJ2-3; unclear D gene. Germline V gives CDR1 SGHTA, CDR2 FQGNSA. This CDR3 spans 16 amino acids. The V end was cut by 3 bases, the J end by 2 bases, with 15 bases between. The CDR3 is CASSFAPRVTTDTQYF. CDR3 nucleotide sequence: TGTGCCAGCAGCTTTGCCCCCCGGGTCACCACAGATACGCAGTATTTT.

This clone was seen more than once but under ten times. At one end the junction does not follow the germline gene, possibly because of a read error. DNA of the CDR3: TGTGCCAGCAGTTGGCCTAACAGTGAAGCTTTCTTT. This translates into CASSWPNSEAFF. The chain is built from TRBV12-3 or TRBV12-4 and TRBJ1-1; D is undetermined. The CDR3 spans 12 residues.

The chain links TRBV30 to TRBJ1-3; D gene ambiguous. Trimming took off 8 bases at V and 1 base at J, with 12 bases between the two ends. The germline V gene has CDR1 GTSNPN and CDR2 SVGIG (reference sequence). CDR3 size: 13 residues. The CDR3 DNA reads TGTGCCCGACAACCAAAATCTGGAAACACCATATATTTT. Protein sequence: CARQPKSGNTIYF.

The rearrangement uses TRBV5-1 and TRBJ1-4; TRBD1 is a possible D gene (6 bases). In germline, CDR1 is SGHRS, CDR2 YFSETQ. The V and J ends lost 4 bases and 7 bases respectively, with 17 bases between them. The CDR3 runs 15 residues. The CDR3 nucleotides are TGCGCCAGCAGCGAAACAGGGTCTACGACTGAAAAACTGTTTTTT. It translates to CASSETGSTTEKLFF.

This chain connects TRBV5-1 to TRBJ1-2; 7 nucleotides line up with TRBD1. Germline CDR1 is SGHRS and CDR2 is YFSETQ. After removal of 4 bases from V and 0 bases from J, the junction contained 6 bases not matched to a gene. The CDR3 spans 15 residues. CDR3 region: CASSARDSANYGYTF. Written as DNA, the CDR3 is TGCGCCAGCAGCGCCCGGGACAGTGCTAACTATGGCTACACCTTC.

CDR3 residues: CASSNTLQGYNSPLHF. Here the CDR3 DNA reads TGTGCCAGCAGTAATACCCTACAGGGCTATAATTCACCCCTCCACTTT. The chain recombines TRBV16 with TRBJ1-6; a weak D match, TRBD1 (6 bases). Trimming shortened V by 6 bases and J by 3 bases, and 15 bases separated the two germline ends. CDR3 length: 16 residues. The V gene's germline CDR1 is KGHSY and CDR2 FQNENV. The whole variable domain, filled in from reference TRBV16 and TRBJ1-6, reads GEEVAQTPKHLVRGEGQKAKLYCAPIKGHSYVFWYQQVLKNEFKFLISFQNENVFDETGMPKERFSAKCLPNSPCSLEIQATKLEDSAVYFCASSNTLQGYNSPLHFGNGTRLTVT.